The clone carrying this T cell receptor beta chain was picked up a small number of times. What it binds is not known. This record belongs to a study of T cells after yellow fever vaccination. Findings and limits, study-wide: Weaker overall, the secondary response nonetheless peaked faster (day 5 versus 15). Some clonotypes, a small share, were shared between CD4 and CD8 compartments.

Germline V gene lookup returns CDR1 DFQATT and CDR2 SNEGSKA (reference sequence). V was clipped by 5 bases and J by 6 bases; unmatched bases: 9. The CDR3 extends over 15 amino acids. MiXCR was run by TCRdb on the 5' RACE reads, yielding one entry per CDR3 protein. The sample lists about 550,000 distinct CDR3 sequences, less than 20% occurring once. This clonotype originated in a man aged 25-45 years who received the YFV17D yellow fever vaccine. The V and J genes are TRBV20-1 and TRBJ2-7, with 14 bases that match TRBD2. The sample consisted of PBMCs, taken 15 days after the yellow fever booster vaccination. CDR3: CSALGTSGRTVEQYF. The CDR3, as DNA: TGCAGTGCTCTCGGGACTAGCGGGAGAACCGTCGAGCAGTACTTC.